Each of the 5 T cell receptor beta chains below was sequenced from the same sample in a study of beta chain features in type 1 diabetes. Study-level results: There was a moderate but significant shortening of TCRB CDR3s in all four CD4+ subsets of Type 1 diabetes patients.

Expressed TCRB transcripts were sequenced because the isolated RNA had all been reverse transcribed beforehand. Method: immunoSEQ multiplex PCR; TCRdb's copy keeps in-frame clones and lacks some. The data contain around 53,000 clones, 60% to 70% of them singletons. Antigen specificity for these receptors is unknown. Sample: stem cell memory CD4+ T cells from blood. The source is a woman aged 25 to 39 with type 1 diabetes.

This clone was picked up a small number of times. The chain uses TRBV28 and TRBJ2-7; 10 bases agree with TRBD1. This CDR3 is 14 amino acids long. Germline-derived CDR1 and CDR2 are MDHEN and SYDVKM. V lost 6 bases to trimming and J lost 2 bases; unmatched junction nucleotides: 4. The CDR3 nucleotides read TGTGCCAGCAGCCCCGACAGGGGGCCCTACGAGCAGTACTTC. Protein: CASSPDRGPYEQYF.

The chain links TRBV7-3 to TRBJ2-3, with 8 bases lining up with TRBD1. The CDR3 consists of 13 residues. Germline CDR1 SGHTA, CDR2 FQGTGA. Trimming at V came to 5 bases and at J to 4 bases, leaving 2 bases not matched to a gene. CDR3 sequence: CASSAGQADTQYF. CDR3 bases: TGTGCCAGCAGCGCGGGACAGGCAGATACGCAGTATTTT. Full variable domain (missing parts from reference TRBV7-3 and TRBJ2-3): GAGVSQTPSNKVTEKGKYVELRCDPISGHTALYWYRQSLGQGPEFLIYFQGTGAADDSGLPNDRFFAVRPEGSVSTLKIQRTERGDSAVYLCASSAGQADTQYFGPGTRLTVL.

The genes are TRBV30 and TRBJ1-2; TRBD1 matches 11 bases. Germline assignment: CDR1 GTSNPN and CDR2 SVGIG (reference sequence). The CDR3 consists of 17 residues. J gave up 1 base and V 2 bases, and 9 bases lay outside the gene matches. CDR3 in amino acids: CAWSSGTGGTFNYGYTF. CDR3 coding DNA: TGTGCCTGGAGTTCCGGGACAGGGGGAACTTTTAACTATGGCTACACCTTC. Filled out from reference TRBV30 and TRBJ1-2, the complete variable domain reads SQTIHQWPATLVQPVGSPLSLECTVEGTSNPNLYWYRQAAGRGLQLLFYSVGIGQISSEVPQNLSASRPQDRQFILSSKKLLLSDSGFYLCAWSSGTGGTFNYGYTFGSGTRLTVV.

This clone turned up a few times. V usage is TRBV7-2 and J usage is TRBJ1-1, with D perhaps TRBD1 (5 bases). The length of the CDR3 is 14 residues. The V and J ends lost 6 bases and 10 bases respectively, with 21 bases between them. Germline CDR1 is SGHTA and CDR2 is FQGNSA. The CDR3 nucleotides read TGTGCCAGCAGTCCGACCTGGGGGGAAGTTTTAGCTTTCTTT. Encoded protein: CASSPTWGEVLAFF.

CDR3 in DNA: TGTGCCAGCAGCGCCCAACCAGGGGATCAGCCCCAGCATTTT. Its translation is CASSAQPGDQPQHF. The chain links TRBV9 to TRBJ1-5, with D tentatively TRBD1 (6 bases). The length of the CDR3 is 14 residues. CDR1 SGDLS and CDR2 YYNGEE come from the germline V gene. Trimming left V 3 bases short and J 5 bases short, with 12 bases between.